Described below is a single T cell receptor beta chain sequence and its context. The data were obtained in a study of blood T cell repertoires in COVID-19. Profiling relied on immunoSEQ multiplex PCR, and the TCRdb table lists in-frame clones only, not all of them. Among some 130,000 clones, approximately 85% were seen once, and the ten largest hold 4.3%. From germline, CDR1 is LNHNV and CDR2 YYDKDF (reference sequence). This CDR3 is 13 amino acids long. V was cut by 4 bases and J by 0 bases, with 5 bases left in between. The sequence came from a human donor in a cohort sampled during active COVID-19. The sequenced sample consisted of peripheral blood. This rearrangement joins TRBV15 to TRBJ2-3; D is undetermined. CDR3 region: CATSTPSTDTQYF. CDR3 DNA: TGTGCCACCAGCACCCCAAGCACAGATACGCAGTATTTT. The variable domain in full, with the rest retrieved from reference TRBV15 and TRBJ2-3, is DAMVIQNPRYQVTQFGKPVTLSCSQTLNHNVMYWYQQKSSQAPKLLFHYYDKDFNNEADTPDNFQSRRPNTSFCFLDIRSPGLGDTAMYLCATSTPSTDTQYFGPGTRLTVL.